This T cell receptor (beta chain) is from a study of blood T cells in healthy people across ages (dated by TCRdb to 2014 to 2015). A note on the overall study: In model experiments, roughly one uniquely barcoded TCR beta cDNA molecule per two T cells was captured by template switching. Age-related changes in TCR beta repertoire diversity were measured in the study by deep sequencing normalized with unique cDNA molecular identifiers. The donors were split into four age groups: young (average 16 years), middle-aged (about 40), aged (roughly 60) and long-lived (roughly 77). To avoid experimental bias, donors of different ages were spread randomly across the sequencing lanes. For two donors (one aged 18 to 29 and one aged 80 or older), the study analyzed two additional independent replicas of 1 million unique cDNA reads from the same blood draw.

The study at large found these results: Observed TCR beta diversity correlated strongly with the percentage of naive T cells measured by flow cytometry. Estimates of total diversity based on one million sequenced T cells were regarded as lower bounds and as underestimates. The CMV infection status of donors was not known, potentially confounding age-related changes in expanded clonotypes. Since profiling was done on bulk unsorted PBMCs, naive and antigen-experienced compartments could not be conclusively compared. Observed TCR beta diversity per million T cells fell roughly linearly with age, and a significant reduction was already apparent by age around 39. Compared with the aged group, more naive CD4+ T cells, fewer expanded clones and increased TCR diversity were shown by the long-lived group, suggesting age selection.

Remarks on this clonotype: The clone's antigen remains unknown. The record has no base qualities; no much larger clone is one base away.

The V end loses 3 bases and the J end loses 7 bases, and a stretch of 13 bases separates them. The cysteine opens and the phenylalanine closes a CDR3 of 13 amino acids. Only the CDR3 DNA is retained, 39 bases long and in frame from the first base. CDR1 and CDR2, looked up from the germline V gene, are SQVTM and ANQGSEA. Donors were approximately 42 systemically healthy Caucasian individuals from Russia aged roughly 6 to 95 years. Each donor gave around 9.9 milliliters of peripheral blood, collected into EDTA-treated Vacutainer tubes. Ficoll-Paque density-gradient centrifugation was used to isolate PBMCs, with at least 6.5 million per sample. Total RNA was extracted from PBMCs with Trizol reagent, with at least 6 micrograms obtained per sample. For every donor, flow cytometry on a PBMC aliquot measured the percentage of naive CD45RAhigh/CD27high T cells. Libraries came from 5' RACE. A second PCR of about 7 to 12 cycles was run with a J-beta primer mix and a sample-barcoded 5' primer. Each TCR beta cDNA molecule received a unique molecular identifier from a template-switch 5' adaptor carrying 12 random nucleotides. Each sample yielded at least 2.5 million CDR3-containing paired-end reads. The Mint cDNA synthesis kit, primed by a TRBC-specific oligonucleotide, was used to synthesize first-strand cDNA from all RNA. After uracil-DNA glycosylase treatment, a first 18-cycle PCR used universal primers M1SS and BC2_uni_R on all cDNA. Processing in the source paper ran as follows. Each sample was normalized by randomly selecting 1 million high-quality reads, each carrying a distinct molecular identifier. Reads with shared molecular identifiers were discarded instead of being binned into consensus sequences. CDR3 identification, clonotype clustering and error correction used MiTCR with a Q25 quality threshold and the strictest error-elimination algorithm. A nonparametric unseen species model with Euler transformation was used to estimate lower-bound total TCR beta diversity. The public reads were run again by TCRdb, first through fastp at Q25 and then through MiXCR, and only productive beta chains were kept. For every CDR3 protein sequence, its rows merge into one entry that carries the most common genes and DNA. The V and J calls and clone size come from TCRdb's table, not from the authors' own analysis. This sample is represented by 1.8 million or so distinct CDR3 sequences; about two fifths of them were singletons. Roughly 24% of the sample comes from the top ten.

The receptor comes from a human donor in good health. Sequenced material: blood. The sequence links TRBV29-1 to TRBJ2-1, and TRBD1 may be the D gene, going by 6 matching bases. The DNA sequence follows: TGCAGCGTTGATGTTGGACAGTTAAATGAGCAGTTCTTC. Translation gives CSVDVGQLNEQFF.